Listed below are T cell receptor beta chains from one sample, sequenced in a study of OX40 agonist ivuxolimab in advanced cancers. Here immunoSEQ multiplex PCR was the method, and the copy in TCRdb shows in-frame clones only, minus some. The sample includes roughly 15,000 clones, roughly nine tenths of them seen just once. The sequences come from CD4+ or CD8+ T cells sorted from blood, collected in a trial of the OX40 agonist ivuxolimab. These receptors originate from an adult with an advanced solid tumor such as melanoma, head and neck, liver or kidney cancer. Each CDR3 is given with its conserved first and last residue. Each record gives: clone size, J gene, V gene, D gene, CDR3 protein, CDR3 DNA. The D gene is left open where the match is weak. The size field is filled for only some rows; it gives once, few, many or a size class.

clone_size: .; j_call: TRBJ2-3; v_call: TRBV6-5; d_call: .; cdr3_aa: CASRGTLSDTQYF; cdr3_nt: TGTGCCAGCAGAGGGACTCTCTCAGATACGCAGTATTTT
clone_size: few; j_call: TRBJ2-7; v_call: TRBV6-6; d_call: .; cdr3_aa: CASSYHRLPSYEQYF; cdr3_nt: TGTGCCAGCAGTTACCACAGGCTCCCTTCCTACGAGCAGTACTTC
clone_size: .; j_call: TRBJ2-1; v_call: TRBV15; d_call: .; cdr3_aa: CATSHRVIDEQFF; cdr3_nt: TGTGCCACCAGCCACAGGGTAATTGATGAGCAGTTCTTC
clone_size: few; j_call: TRBJ2-7; v_call: TRBV11-3; d_call: TRBD1; cdr3_aa: CASNLDRNNYEQYF; cdr3_nt: TGTGCCAGTAACTTGGACAGGAATAACTACGAGCAGTACTTC
clone_size: once; j_call: TRBJ1-5; v_call: TRBV7-3; d_call: .; cdr3_aa: CASSLFGKGRLRSNQPQHF; cdr3_nt: TGTGCCAGCAGCTTATTCGGGAAGGGTAGGCTTAGGAGCAATCAGCCCCAGCATTTT
clone_size: .; j_call: TRBJ2-7; v_call: TRBV4-3; d_call: TRBD2; cdr3_aa: CASSQDSGTTYEQYF; cdr3_nt: TGCGCCAGCAGCCAAGATTCCGGGACTACCTACGAGCAGTACTTC
clone_size: .; j_call: TRBJ2-2; v_call: TRBV6-5; d_call: .; cdr3_aa: CASSYSRTGELFF; cdr3_nt: TGTGCCAGCAGTTACTCGAGGACCGGGGAGCTGTTTTTT
clone_size: once; j_call: TRBJ1-1; v_call: TRBV5-6; d_call: .; cdr3_aa: CASSFVQQNTEAFF; cdr3_nt: TGTGCCAGCAGCTTCGTACAGCAGAACACTGAAGCTTTCTTT
clone_size: once; j_call: TRBJ2-2; v_call: TRBV7-2; d_call: .; cdr3_aa: CASRPTGELFF; cdr3_nt: TGTGCCAGCAGGCCGACCGGGGAGCTGTTTTTT
clone_size: .; j_call: TRBJ1-1; v_call: TRBV30; d_call: .; cdr3_aa: CAWSVGIEEAFF; cdr3_nt: TGTGCCTGGAGTGTAGGGATAGAAGAAGCTTTCTTT
clone_size: .; j_call: TRBJ2-7; v_call: TRBV4-2; d_call: .; cdr3_aa: CASSQASSEQYF; cdr3_nt: TGTGCCAGCAGCCAAGCCTCTTCCGAGCAGTACTTC
clone_size: once; j_call: TRBJ2-3; v_call: TRBV11-3; d_call: TRBD2; cdr3_aa: CASSLSAGSIAGPDTQYF; cdr3_nt: TGTGCCAGCAGCCTCTCCGCTGGGTCTATAGCGGGACCAGATACGCAGTATTTT
clone_size: .; j_call: TRBJ1-6; v_call: TRBV27; d_call: .; cdr3_aa: CASSPPAYNSPLHF; cdr3_nt: TGTGCCAGCAGTCCCCCTGCCTATAATTCACCCCTCCACTTT
clone_size: .; j_call: TRBJ2-3; v_call: TRBV4-1; d_call: .; cdr3_aa: CASSRVGITSDTQYF; cdr3_nt: TGCGCCAGCAGCCGTGTGGGGATCACATCAGATACGCAGTATTTT
clone_size: .; j_call: TRBJ2-1; v_call: TRBV27; d_call: .; cdr3_aa: CASSLGFQVISYNEQFF; cdr3_nt: TGTGCCAGCAGTTTAGGATTCCAGGTGATTTCCTACAATGAGCAGTTCTTC
clone_size: .; j_call: TRBJ1-1; v_call: TRBV10-3; d_call: .; cdr3_aa: CAIKENTEAFF; cdr3_nt: TGTGCCATCAAAGAGAACACTGAAGCTTTCTTT
clone_size: .; j_call: TRBJ2-4; v_call: TRBV5-5; d_call: TRBD1; cdr3_aa: CASSSTGNIQYF; cdr3_nt: TGTGCCAGCAGCTCGACAGGGAACATTCAGTACTTC
clone_size: .; j_call: TRBJ2-1; v_call: TRBV6-1; d_call: TRBD1; cdr3_aa: CASSGGDRLFFYNEQFF; cdr3_nt: TGTGCCAGCAGTGGGGGGGACAGGCTATTTTTTTACAATGAGCAGTTCTTC
clone_size: .; j_call: TRBJ2-7; v_call: TRBV7-3; d_call: TRBD1; cdr3_aa: CASSSLPGQGVYEQYF; cdr3_nt: TGTGCCAGCAGCTCGTTACCGGGACAGGGGGTTTACGAGCAGTACTTC
clone_size: .; j_call: TRBJ2-7; v_call: TRBV5-6; d_call: TRBD2; cdr3_aa: CASSFDGGGDEQYF; cdr3_nt: TGTGCCAGCAGCTTCGACGGCGGGGGGGACGAGCAGTACTTC
clone_size: .; j_call: TRBJ2-2; v_call: TRBV7-2; d_call: .; cdr3_aa: CASSRLGTLINTGELFF; cdr3_nt: TGTGCCAGCAGCCGCCTCGGGACCCTCATTAACACCGGGGAGCTGTTTTTT
clone_size: .; j_call: TRBJ2-1; v_call: TRBV7-9; d_call: TRBD1; cdr3_aa: CASSLGTGRSPYNEQFF; cdr3_nt: TGTGCCAGCAGCTTAGGGACAGGGCGATCTCCATACAATGAGCAGTTCTTC
clone_size: .; j_call: TRBJ2-7; v_call: TRBV14; d_call: .; cdr3_aa: CASSQISGPLYEQYF; cdr3_nt: TGTGCCAGCAGCCAAATCTCCGGCCCGCTCTACGAGCAGTACTTC
clone_size: medium-sized; j_call: TRBJ1-5; v_call: TRBV19; d_call: .; cdr3_aa: CATEGSTQPQHF; cdr3_nt: TGTGCTACGGAGGGAAGTACTCAGCCCCAGCATTTT
clone_size: .; j_call: TRBJ1-2; v_call: TRBV5-4; d_call: .; cdr3_aa: CASSFGENYGYTF; cdr3_nt: TGTGCCAGCAGCTTTGGCGAGAACTATGGCTACACCTTC
clone_size: few; j_call: TRBJ1-1; v_call: TRBV4-3; d_call: .; cdr3_aa: CASSQEGRETEAFF; cdr3_nt: TGCGCCAGCAGCCAAGAGGGCAGGGAAACTGAAGCTTTCTTT
clone_size: .; j_call: TRBJ2-1; v_call: TRBV19; d_call: .; cdr3_aa: CASTGTLDLDEQFF; cdr3_nt: TGTGCCAGTACAGGGACATTAGATCTGGATGAGCAGTTCTTC
clone_size: .; j_call: TRBJ2-7; v_call: TRBV2; d_call: .; cdr3_aa: CASQLQGPVYEQYF; cdr3_nt: TGTGCCAGCCAACTACAGGGTCCAGTCTACGAGCAGTACTTC
clone_size: .; j_call: TRBJ2-7; v_call: TRBV6-5; d_call: .; cdr3_aa: CASSEVDYEQYF; cdr3_nt: TGTGCCAGCAGTGAGGTCGACTACGAGCAGTACTTC
clone_size: once; j_call: TRBJ2-7; v_call: TRBV29-1; d_call: TRBD1; cdr3_aa: CSVETGTGYEQYF; cdr3_nt: TGCAGCGTTGAGACCGGGACAGGGTACGAGCAGTACTTC
clone_size: few; j_call: TRBJ1-1; v_call: TRBV19; d_call: TRBD1; cdr3_aa: CASSNSGTGNTEAFF; cdr3_nt: TGTGCCAGTAGTAACTCCGGGACAGGGAACACTGAAGCTTTCTTT
clone_size: .; j_call: TRBJ2-1; v_call: TRBV29-1; d_call: TRBD2; cdr3_aa: CSVEVSPLAGGRYNEQFF; cdr3_nt: TGCAGCGTTGAAGTGTCGCCACTAGCGGGGGGTAGATACAATGAGCAGTTCTTC
clone_size: .; j_call: TRBJ2-1; v_call: TRBV2; d_call: TRBD2; cdr3_aa: CASSEISGGMNGQFF; cdr3_nt: TGTGCCAGCAGTGAAATTAGCGGGGGGATGAATGGGCAGTTCTTC
clone_size: .; j_call: TRBJ1-2; v_call: TRBV7-3; d_call: .; cdr3_aa: CASSSYRVHYGYTF; cdr3_nt: TGTGCCAGCAGCTCCTACAGGGTCCACTATGGCTACACCTTC
clone_size: once; j_call: TRBJ2-7; v_call: TRBV15; d_call: .; cdr3_aa: CATSRGFGDSSYEQYF; cdr3_nt: TGTGCCACCAGCAGAGGGTTTGGAGACAGCTCCTACGAGCAGTACTTC
clone_size: .; j_call: TRBJ2-2; v_call: TRBV5-5; d_call: .; cdr3_aa: CASSSVWEGDTGELFF; cdr3_nt: TGTGCCAGCAGCTCTGTCTGGGAAGGGGACACCGGGGAGCTGTTTTTT
clone_size: .; j_call: TRBJ2-7; v_call: TRBV29-1; d_call: .; cdr3_aa: CSVGRDSYEQYF; cdr3_nt: TGCAGCGTTGGCCGGGACTCCTACGAGCAGTACTTC
clone_size: medium-sized; j_call: TRBJ2-7; v_call: TRBV7-3; d_call: TRBD1; cdr3_aa: CASSPDRGLDEQYF; cdr3_nt: TGTGCCAGCAGCCCGGACAGGGGGCTTGACGAGCAGTACTTC
clone_size: .; j_call: TRBJ2-1; v_call: TRBV6-5; d_call: TRBD1; cdr3_aa: CAITPTGYNEQFF; cdr3_nt: TGTGCCATCACTCCGACAGGGTATAATGAGCAGTTCTTC
clone_size: once; j_call: TRBJ1-5; v_call: TRBV2; d_call: .; cdr3_aa: CASKPGGGNQPQHF; cdr3_nt: TGTGCCAGCAAGCCGGGAGGGGGCAATCAGCCCCAGCATTTT
clone_size: once; j_call: TRBJ2-5; v_call: TRBV30; d_call: .; cdr3_aa: CAWSVWQIQETQYF; cdr3_nt: TGTGCCTGGAGTGTATGGCAGATCCAAGAGACCCAGTACTTC
clone_size: .; j_call: TRBJ2-7; v_call: TRBV5-4; d_call: TRBD2; cdr3_aa: CASSLEGRSGGGYEQYF; cdr3_nt: TGTGCCAGCAGCTTGGAGGGGCGTAGCGGGGGTGGATACGAGCAGTACTTC
clone_size: .; j_call: TRBJ2-7; v_call: TRBV30; d_call: .; cdr3_aa: CAWSTGTGTYEQYF; cdr3_nt: TGTGCCTGGAGTACCGGGACGGGTACCTACGAGCAGTACTTC
clone_size: .; j_call: TRBJ2-1; v_call: TRBV4-1; d_call: TRBD2; cdr3_aa: CASSLGLTYNEQFF; cdr3_nt: TGCGCCAGCAGCCTGGGACTAACATACAATGAGCAGTTCTTC
clone_size: .; j_call: TRBJ2-1; v_call: TRBV7-3; d_call: TRBD2; cdr3_aa: CASSPWVAGASNEQFF; cdr3_nt: TGTGCCAGCAGCCCCTGGGTAGCGGGGGCTTCTAATGAGCAGTTCTTC
clone_size: .; j_call: TRBJ2-4; v_call: TRBV5-5; d_call: .; cdr3_aa: CASSLMEAKNIQYF; cdr3_nt: TGTGCCAGCAGTCTTATGGAGGCCAAAAACATTCAGTACTTC
clone_size: .; j_call: TRBJ2-5; v_call: TRBV7-2; d_call: TRBD2; cdr3_aa: CASSLGVLAGQETQYF; cdr3_nt: TGTGCCAGCAGCTTAGGAGTATTAGCGGGGCAAGAGACCCAGTACTTC
clone_size: .; j_call: TRBJ2-3; v_call: TRBV6-6; d_call: .; cdr3_aa: CASSYSRNPSTDTQYF; cdr3_nt: TGTGCCAGCAGTTACTCGAGGAATCCTAGCACAGATACGCAGTATTTT
clone_size: few; j_call: TRBJ1-1; v_call: TRBV4-1; d_call: .; cdr3_aa: CASSRGGSTEAFF; cdr3_nt: TGCGCCAGCAGCCGAGGAGGCAGCACTGAAGCTTTCTTT
clone_size: few; j_call: TRBJ2-1; v_call: TRBV4-1; d_call: TRBD2; cdr3_aa: CASSQVGGRAGNEQFF; cdr3_nt: TGCGCCAGCAGCCAAGTGGGCGGGAGGGCCGGCAATGAGCAGTTCTTC